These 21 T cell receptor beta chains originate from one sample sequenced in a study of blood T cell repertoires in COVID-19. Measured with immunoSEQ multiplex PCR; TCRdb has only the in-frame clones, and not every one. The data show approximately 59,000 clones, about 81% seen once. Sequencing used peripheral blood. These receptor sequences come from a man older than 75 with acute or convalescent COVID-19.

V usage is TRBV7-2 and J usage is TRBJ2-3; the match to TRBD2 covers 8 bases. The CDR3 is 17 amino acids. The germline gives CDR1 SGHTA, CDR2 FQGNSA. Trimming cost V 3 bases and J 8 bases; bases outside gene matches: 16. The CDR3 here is CASSFNGPRAGEGTQYF. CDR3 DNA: TGTGCCAGCAGCTTTAATGGTCCAAGAGCGGGAGAAGGTACGCAGTATTTT.

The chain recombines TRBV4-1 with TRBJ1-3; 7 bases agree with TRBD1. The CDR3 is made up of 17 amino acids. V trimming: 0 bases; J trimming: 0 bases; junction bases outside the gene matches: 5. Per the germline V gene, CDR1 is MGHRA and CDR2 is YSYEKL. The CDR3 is CASSQDWDSDSGNTIYF. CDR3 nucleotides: TGCGCCAGCAGCCAAGATTGGGACAGTGACTCTGGAAACACCATATATTTT.

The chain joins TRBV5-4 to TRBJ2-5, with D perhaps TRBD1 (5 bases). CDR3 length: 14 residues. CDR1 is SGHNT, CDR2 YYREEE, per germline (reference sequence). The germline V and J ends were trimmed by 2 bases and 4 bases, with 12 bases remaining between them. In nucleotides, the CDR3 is TGTGCCAGCAGCTTTAAGGGGTCGGGAGAGACCCAGTACTTC. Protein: CASSFKGSGETQYF.

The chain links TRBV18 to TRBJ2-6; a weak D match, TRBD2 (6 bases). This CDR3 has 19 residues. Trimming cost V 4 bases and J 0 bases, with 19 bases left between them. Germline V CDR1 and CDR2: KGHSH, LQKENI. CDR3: CASSLAGTGEISGANVLTF. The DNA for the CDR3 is TGTGCCAGCTCACTAGCCGGGACTGGGGAAATCTCTGGGGCCAACGTCCTGACTTTC.

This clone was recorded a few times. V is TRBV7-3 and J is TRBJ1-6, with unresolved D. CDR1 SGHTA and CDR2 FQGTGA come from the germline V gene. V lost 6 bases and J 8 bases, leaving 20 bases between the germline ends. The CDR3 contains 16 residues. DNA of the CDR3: TGTGCCAGCAGGATTCGTGGTGTGGGGAGAGATTCACCCCTCCACTTT. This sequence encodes CASRIRGVGRDSPLHF.

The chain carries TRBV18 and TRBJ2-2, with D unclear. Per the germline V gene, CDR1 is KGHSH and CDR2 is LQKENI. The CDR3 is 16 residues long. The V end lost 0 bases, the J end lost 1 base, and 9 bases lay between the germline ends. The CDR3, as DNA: TGTGCCAGCTCACCACCAAATTTTAGGAACACCGGGGAGCTGTTTTTT. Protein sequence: CASSPPNFRNTGELFF.

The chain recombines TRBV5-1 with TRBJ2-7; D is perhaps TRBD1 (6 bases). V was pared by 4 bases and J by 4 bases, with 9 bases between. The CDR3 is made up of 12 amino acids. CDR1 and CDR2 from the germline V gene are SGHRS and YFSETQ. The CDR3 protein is CASSPGQYEQYF. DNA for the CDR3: TGCGCCAGCAGCCCAGGACAGTACGAGCAGTACTTC.

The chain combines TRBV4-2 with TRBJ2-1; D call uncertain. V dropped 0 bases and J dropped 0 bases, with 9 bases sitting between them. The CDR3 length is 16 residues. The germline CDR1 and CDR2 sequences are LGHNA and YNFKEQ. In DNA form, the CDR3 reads TGTGCCAGCAGCCAAGAGAGCGCGTCCTCCTACAATGAGCAGTTCTTC. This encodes CASSQESASSYNEQFF.

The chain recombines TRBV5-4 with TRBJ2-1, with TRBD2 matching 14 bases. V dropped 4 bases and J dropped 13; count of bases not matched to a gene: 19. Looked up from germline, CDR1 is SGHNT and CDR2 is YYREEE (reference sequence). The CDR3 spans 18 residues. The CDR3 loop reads CASSTRTSGGFMAVGQFF. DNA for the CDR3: TGTGCCAGCAGCACCCGGACTAGCGGGGGGTTCATGGCGGTGGGACAGTTCTTC. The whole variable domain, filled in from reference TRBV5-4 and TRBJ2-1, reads ETGVTQSPTHLIKTRGQQVTLRCSSQSGHNTVSWYQQALGQGPQFIFQYYREEENGRGNFPPRFSGLQFPNYSSELNVNALELDDSALYLCASSTRTSGGFMAVGQFFGPGTRLTVL.

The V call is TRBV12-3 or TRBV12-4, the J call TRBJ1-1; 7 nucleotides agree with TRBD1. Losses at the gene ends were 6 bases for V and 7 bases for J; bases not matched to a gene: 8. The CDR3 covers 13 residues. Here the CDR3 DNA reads TGTGCCAGCAGCGACAGGGTAGGGAATGAAGCTTTCTTT. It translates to CASSDRVGNEAFF.

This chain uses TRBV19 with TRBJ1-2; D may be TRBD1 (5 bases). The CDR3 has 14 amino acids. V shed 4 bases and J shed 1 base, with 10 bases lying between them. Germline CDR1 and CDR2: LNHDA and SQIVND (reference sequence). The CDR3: CASSTGDFNYGYTF. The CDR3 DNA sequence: TGTGCCAGTAGTACGGGGGACTTTAACTATGGCTACACCTTC.

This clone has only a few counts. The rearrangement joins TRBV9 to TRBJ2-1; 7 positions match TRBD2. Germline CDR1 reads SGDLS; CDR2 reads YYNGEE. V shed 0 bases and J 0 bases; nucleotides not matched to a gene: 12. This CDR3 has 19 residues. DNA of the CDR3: TGTGCCAGCAGCGTAGCTCCGGGGCTAGCGGCTAGCTCCTACAATGAGCAGTTCTTC. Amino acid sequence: CASSVAPGLAASSYNEQFF.

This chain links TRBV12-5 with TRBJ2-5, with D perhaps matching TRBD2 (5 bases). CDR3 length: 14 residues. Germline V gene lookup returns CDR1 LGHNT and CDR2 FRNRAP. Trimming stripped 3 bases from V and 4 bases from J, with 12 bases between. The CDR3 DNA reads TGTGCTAGTGGTTTCGATAGGGAGCTAGAGACCCAGTACTTC. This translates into CASGFDRELETQYF. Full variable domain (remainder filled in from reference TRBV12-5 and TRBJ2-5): DARVTQTPRHKVTEMGQEVTMRCQPILGHNTVFWYRQTMMQGLELLAYFRNRAPLDDSGMPKDRFSAEMPDATLATLKIQPSEPRDSAVYFCASGFDRELETQYFGPGTRLLVL.

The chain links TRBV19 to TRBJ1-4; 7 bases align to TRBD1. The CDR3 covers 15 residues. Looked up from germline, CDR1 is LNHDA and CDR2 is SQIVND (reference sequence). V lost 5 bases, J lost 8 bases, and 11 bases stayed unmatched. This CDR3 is CASSPRTGLREKLFF. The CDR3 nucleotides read TGTGCCAGTAGTCCAAGGACAGGTCTAAGGGAAAAACTGTTTTTT.

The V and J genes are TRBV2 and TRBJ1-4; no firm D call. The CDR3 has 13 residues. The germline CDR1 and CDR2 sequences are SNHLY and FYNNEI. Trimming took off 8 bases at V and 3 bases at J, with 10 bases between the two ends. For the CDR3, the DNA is TGTGCCAGCGGGCTCACGGCTAATGAAAAACTGTTTTTT. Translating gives CASGLTANEKLFF.

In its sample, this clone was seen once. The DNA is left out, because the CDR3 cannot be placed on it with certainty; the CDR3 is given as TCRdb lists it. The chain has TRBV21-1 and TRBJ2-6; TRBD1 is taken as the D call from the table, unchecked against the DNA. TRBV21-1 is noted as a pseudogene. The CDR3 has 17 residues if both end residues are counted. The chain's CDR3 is CASSKGQWASGANVLTF.

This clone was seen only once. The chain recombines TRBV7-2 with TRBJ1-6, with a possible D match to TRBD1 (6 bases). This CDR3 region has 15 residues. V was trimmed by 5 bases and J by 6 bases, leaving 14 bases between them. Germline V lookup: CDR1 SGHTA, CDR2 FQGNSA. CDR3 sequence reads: CASSTPGTRNSPLHF. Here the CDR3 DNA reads TGTGCCAGCAGCACCCCCGGGACACGTAATTCACCCCTCCACTTT.

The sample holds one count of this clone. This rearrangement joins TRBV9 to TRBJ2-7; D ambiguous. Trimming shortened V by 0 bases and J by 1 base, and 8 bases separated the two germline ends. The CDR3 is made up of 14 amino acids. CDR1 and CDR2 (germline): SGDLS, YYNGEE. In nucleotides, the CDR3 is TGTGCCAGCAGCGTAGACCATGCGTCCTACGAGCAGTACTTC. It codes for CASSVDHASYEQYF. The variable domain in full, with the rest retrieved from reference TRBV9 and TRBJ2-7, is DSGVTQTPKHLITATGQRVTLRCSPRSGDLSVYWYQQSLDQGLQFLIQYYNGEERAKGNILERFSAQQFPDLHSELNLSSLELGDSALYFCASSVDHASYEQYFGPGTRLTVT.

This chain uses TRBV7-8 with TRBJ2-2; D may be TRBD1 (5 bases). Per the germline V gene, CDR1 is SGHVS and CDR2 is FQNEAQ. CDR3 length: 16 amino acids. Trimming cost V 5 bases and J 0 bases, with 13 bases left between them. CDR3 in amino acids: CASSPRSRANTGELFF. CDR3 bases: TGTGCCAGCAGCCCTAGATCCAGGGCGAACACCGGGGAGCTGTTTTTT.

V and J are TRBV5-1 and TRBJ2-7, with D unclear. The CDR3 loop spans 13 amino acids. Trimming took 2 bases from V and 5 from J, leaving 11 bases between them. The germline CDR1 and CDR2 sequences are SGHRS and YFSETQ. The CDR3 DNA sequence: TGCGCCAGCAGCTTCCGGGTCGATAACGAGCAGTACTTC. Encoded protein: CASSFRVDNEQYF.

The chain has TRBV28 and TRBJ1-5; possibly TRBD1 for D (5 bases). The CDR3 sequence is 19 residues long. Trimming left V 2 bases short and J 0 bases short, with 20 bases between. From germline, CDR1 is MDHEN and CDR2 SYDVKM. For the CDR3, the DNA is TGTGCCAGCAGTTTAACGGCCCGCCAGGGCAGAGGTAGCAATCAGCCCCAGCATTTT. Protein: CASSLTARQGRGSNQPQHF.